The 20 T cell receptor beta chains listed next were all sequenced from one sample in a study of T cell responses to AZD1222 COVID-19 vaccine. The assay was immunoSEQ multiplex PCR, and TCRdb's table has in-frame clones only and misses some. The sample consists of about 88,000 clones, about 91% of them appearing once. The sequenced sample was peripheral blood, obtained on day 0 of AZD1222 vaccination. The receptors shown here come from an adult in good health.

The chain links TRBV4-3 to TRBJ1-2; 7 nucleotides line up with TRBD1. Looked up from germline, CDR1 is LGHNA and CDR2 is YSLEER. The CDR3 has 18 residues. With V trimmed by 0 bases and J by 8 bases, 18 bases remained unmatched. This chain's CDR3 is CASSQDLLERTGAYGYTF. CDR3 DNA sequence: TGCGCCAGCAGCCAAGATCTGTTAGAACGGACAGGCGCGTACGGCTACACCTTC.

The chain joins TRBV7-9 to TRBJ1-6, with 8 positions matching TRBD1. Germline V gene lookup returns CDR1 SEHNR and CDR2 FQNEAQ (reference sequence). V lost 4 bases to trimming and J lost 7 bases; unmatched junction nucleotides: 3. The CDR3 has 14 residues. The CDR3 DNA reads TGTGCCAGCAGCTCGACAGGGGCCAATTCACCCCTCCACTTT. Translation gives CASSSTGANSPLHF.

The V and J genes are TRBV5-1 and TRBJ2-2; 15 bases align to TRBD2. After removal of 3 bases from V and 4 bases from J, the junction contained 4 bases not matched to a gene. The V gene's germline CDR1 is SGHRS and CDR2 YFSETQ. This CDR3 has 17 residues. CDR3 residues: CASSWGLAGGGTGELFF. CDR3 bases: TGCGCCAGCAGCTGGGGACTAGCGGGAGGTGGCACCGGGGAGCTGTTTTTT.

The chain is built from TRBV18 and TRBJ2-1, with 10 bases that match TRBD2. V shed 5 bases and J 4 bases; nucleotides not matched to a gene: 5. The CDR3 consists of 15 residues. CDR1 KGHSH and CDR2 LQKENI come from the germline V gene. CDR3: CASSGSLAGYNEQFF. In nucleotides, the CDR3 is TGTGCCAGCTCAGGTTCACTAGCGGGGTACAATGAGCAGTTCTTC.

V and J are TRBV5-1 and TRBJ1-1; D may be TRBD1 (6 bases). CDR3 length: 15 amino acids. Per the germline V gene, CDR1 is SGHRS and CDR2 is YFSETQ. The V and J ends lost 4 bases and 4 bases respectively, with 17 bases between them. The CDR3 nucleotides read TGCGCCAGCAGCGCAGCAGGGAAAGGGGGCACTGAAGCTTTCTTT. It specifies CASSAAGKGGTEAFF.

The chain links TRBV3-1 (or the pseudogene TRBV3-2) to TRBJ1-1; 7 bases align to TRBD1. Germline V gene lookup returns CDR1 LGHDT and CDR2 YNNKEL (reference sequence). The V gene end was trimmed by 4 bases and the J gene end by 4 bases; junction bases not matched to a gene: 9. The CDR3 is made up of 15 amino acids. The DNA of the CDR3 is TGTGCCAGCAGCCTTTGGACAGGACCGGCCACTGAAGCTTTCTTT. Translating gives CASSLWTGPATEAFF.

This chain joins TRBV27 and TRBJ1-6, with TRBD1 matching over 7 bases. Trimming at V came to 2 bases and at J to 14 bases, leaving 3 bases not matched to a gene. From germline, CDR1 is MNHEY and CDR2 SMNVEV (reference sequence). The CDR3 length is 12 residues. CDR3 sequence: CASSLQTGSLHF. The DNA of the CDR3 is TGTGCCAGCAGTTTACAGACAGGGTCCCTCCACTTT.

Comment on this clone: Within the sample, other DNA sequences also encode this same CDR3. CDR3 in amino acids: CASSPGTGSYEQYF. The DNA of the CDR3 is TGTGCCAGCTCACCCGGGACCGGCTCCTACGAGCAGTACTTC. V usage is TRBV18 and J usage is TRBJ2-7, with D perhaps matching TRBD1 or TRBD2 (5 bases each). The V end lost 3 bases, the J end lost 0 bases, and 9 bases lay between the germline ends. Germline V gene data show CDR1 as KGHSH and CDR2 as LQKENI. The CDR3 is 14 residues long.

V and J are TRBV12-3 or TRBV12-4 and TRBJ1-4; no firm D call. V shed 3 bases and J shed 7 bases, with 9 bases lying between them. The CDR3 is made up of 13 amino acids. Written as DNA, the CDR3 is TGTGCCAGCAGTTTGGGTACGACTGAAAAACTGTTTTTT. It yields the protein CASSLGTTEKLFF.

This clone has a single count. The V call is TRBV9, the J call TRBJ2-5; 9 positions match TRBD2. Looked up from germline, CDR1 is SGDLS and CDR2 is YYNGEE. V shed 2 bases, J shed 4 bases, and the junction held 9 bases outside the gene matches. The CDR3 contains 16 residues. The CDR3 sequence: CASSVGFLSGRETQYF. The CDR3 bases are TGTGCCAGCAGCGTGGGTTTTCTTAGCGGGAGAGAGACCCAGTACTTC. Filled out from reference TRBV9 and TRBJ2-5, the complete variable domain reads DSGVTQTPKHLITATGQRVTLRCSPRSGDLSVYWYQQSLDQGLQFLIQYYNGEERAKGNILERFSAQQFPDLHSELNLSSLELGDSALYFCASSVGFLSGRETQYFGPGTRLLVL.

This sequence joins TRBV2 and TRBJ2-3, with 14 bases lining up with TRBD2. Germline V lookup: CDR1 SNHLY, CDR2 FYNNEI. CDR3 length: 18 residues. V was clipped by 4 bases and J by 4 bases; unmatched bases: 10. The CDR3 nucleotides read TGTGCCAGCAGTGCTATACCGGGACTAGCGGGAGTAGCAGATACGCAGTATTTT. This encodes CASSAIPGLAGVADTQYF.

The chain carries TRBV29-1 and TRBJ2-7, with a weak D call TRBD1 (7 bases). Deletions cut 2 bases from V and 4 bases from J, with 12 bases between. The germline CDR1 and CDR2 sequences are SQVTM and ANQGSEA. The CDR3 contains 13 residues. The CDR3: CSVEWAGGYEQYF. The CDR3 DNA follows: TGCAGCGTTGAATGGGCAGGGGGGTACGAGCAGTACTTC.

The J gene is TRBJ1-4, the V gene TRBV30; unclear D gene. Per the germline V gene, CDR1 is GTSNPN and CDR2 is SVGIG (reference sequence). This CDR3 is 14 amino acids long. V was clipped by 3 bases and J by 5 bases, with 13 bases between them. The CDR3 DNA reads as TGTGCCTGGAGAGCCTCGGGCTTCAATGAAAAACTGTTTTTT. It is translated as CAWRASGFNEKLFF.

This clone was observed a few times. The chain recombines TRBV2 with TRBJ2-3; 8 nucleotides agree with TRBD2. Trimming took 6 bases from V and 4 from J; bases not matched to a gene: 15. The CDR3 is 17 amino acids. Germline assignment: CDR1 SNHLY and CDR2 FYNNEI. CDR3: CASSPESSGFGADTQYF. The CDR3 nucleotides are TGTGCCAGCAGCCCCGAGTCTAGCGGGTTTGGGGCAGATACGCAGTATTTT.

The genes are TRBV9 and TRBJ2-1; TRBD2 is a possible D gene (6 bases). CDR1 SGDLS and CDR2 YYNGEE come from the germline V gene. The V gene lost 0 bases and the J gene lost 4 bases, with 14 bases spanning the gap. The CDR3 sequence is 16 residues long. CDR3 amino acids: CASSVGWNSGYNEQFF. The CDR3 coding sequence is TGTGCCAGCAGCGTAGGGTGGAATAGCGGATACAATGAGCAGTTCTTC.

The chain combines TRBV15 with TRBJ1-5; D gene unclear. This CDR3 has 15 residues. V lost 1 base to trimming and J lost 5 bases, with 12 bases between them. CDR1 is LNHNV, CDR2 YYDKDF, per germline (reference sequence). CDR3 loop: CATSRGPPKDQPQHF. Here the CDR3 DNA reads TGTGCCACCAGCAGAGGGCCCCCAAAAGATCAGCCCCAGCATTTT.

J is TRBJ2-1 and V is TRBV7-8, with TRBD2 matching over 7 bases. J lost 3 bases, V lost 1 base, and 9 bases had no gene match. Germline CDR1 and CDR2: SGHVS and FQNEAQ. This CDR3 region has 17 residues. DNA of the CDR3: TGTGCCAGCAGCTTAGGTAGGCTAGCGGACCTCTACAATGAGCAGTTCTTC. Protein: CASSLGRLADLYNEQFF. The complete variable domain, with remaining parts taken from reference TRBV7-8 and TRBJ2-1, reads GAGVSQSPRYKVAKRGQDVALRCDPISGHVSLFWYQQALGQGPEFLTYFQNEAQLDKSGLPSDRFFAERPEGSVSTLKIQRTQQEDSAVYLCASSLGRLADLYNEQFFGPGTRLTVL.

The genes are TRBV5-6 and TRBJ1-1, with 9 bases fitting TRBD1. The CDR3 is made up of 16 amino acids. CDR1 is SGHDT and CDR2 is YYEEEE in the germline V gene. The V gene end was trimmed by 3 bases and the J gene end by 0 bases; junction bases not matched to a gene: 6. The CDR3 reads CASSSPGQGLNTEAFF. Here the CDR3 DNA reads TGTGCCAGCAGCTCTCCGGGACAGGGCCTGAACACTGAAGCTTTCTTT.

V and J are TRBV4-3 and TRBJ1-4; D gene uncertain. V was clipped by 0 bases and J by 6 bases, with 8 bases between them. The CDR3 totals 14 residues. Germline V gene lookup returns CDR1 LGHNA and CDR2 YSLEER. The CDR3 DNA reads TGCGCCAGCAGCCAAGATTGGGGTCATGAAAAACTGTTTTTT. It codes for CASSQDWGHEKLFF.

The chain links TRBV7-2 to TRBJ2-7, with D possibly matching TRBD2 (5 bases). Per the germline V gene, CDR1 is SGHTA and CDR2 is FQGNSA. The CDR3 consists of 15 residues. V was cut by 4 bases and J by 0 bases, with 13 bases left in between. This CDR3 reads CASSSSRTYSYEQYF. The CDR3 DNA reads as TGTGCCAGCAGCTCAAGCAGGACTTACTCCTACGAGCAGTACTTC. Based on the CDR3 plus reference TRBV7-2 and TRBJ2-7, the full variable domain is GAGVSQSPSNKVTEKGKDVELRCDPISGHTALYWYRQSLGQGLEFLIYFQGNSAPDKSGLPSDRFSAERTGGSVSTLTIQRTQQEDSAVYLCASSSSRTYSYEQYFGPGTRLTVT.